The 2 T cell receptor beta chains below all came from one sample that was sequenced in a study of T cells after yellow fever vaccination. TCRdb called the 5' RACE reads again in MiXCR, with one record for every CDR3 protein. The sample comprises under 40,000 distinct CDR3 sequences, 6.6% of which are singletons, and 20% to 25% rests with the top ten. The sequencing here drew on PBMCs, either bulk or a sorted T-cell subset (CD4+, CD8+, memory, or dextramer-sorted; not recorded which), taken on the day of the first yellow fever vaccination. The origin of the receptors is a man aged 18 to 30 who received the YFV17D yellow fever vaccine.

This clonotype was found many times. CDR3 sequence reads: CASSPEGGYQPQHF. The CDR3 DNA follows: TGTGCCAGCAGTCCCGAGGGGGGCTATCAGCCCCAGCATTTT. The V gene is TRBV6-2 or TRBV6-3, the J gene TRBJ1-5; a possible D gene is TRBD1 (6 bases). The length of the CDR3 is 14 residues. Germline CDR1 and CDR2: MNHEY and SVGEGT. Trimming left V 5 bases short and J 5 bases short, with 13 bases between.

This clonotype was observed a handful of times. The genes are TRBV6-1 and TRBJ1-6; 7 nucleotides agree with TRBD1. This CDR3 has 15 amino acids. Losses at the gene ends were 4 bases for V and 7 bases for J; bases not matched to a gene: 7. Looked up from germline, CDR1 is MNHNS and CDR2 is SASEGT. This chain's CDR3 is CASSARQGGNSPLHF. Written as DNA, the CDR3 is TGTGCCAGCAGTGCTCGACAGGGAGGGAATTCACCCCTCCACTTT.